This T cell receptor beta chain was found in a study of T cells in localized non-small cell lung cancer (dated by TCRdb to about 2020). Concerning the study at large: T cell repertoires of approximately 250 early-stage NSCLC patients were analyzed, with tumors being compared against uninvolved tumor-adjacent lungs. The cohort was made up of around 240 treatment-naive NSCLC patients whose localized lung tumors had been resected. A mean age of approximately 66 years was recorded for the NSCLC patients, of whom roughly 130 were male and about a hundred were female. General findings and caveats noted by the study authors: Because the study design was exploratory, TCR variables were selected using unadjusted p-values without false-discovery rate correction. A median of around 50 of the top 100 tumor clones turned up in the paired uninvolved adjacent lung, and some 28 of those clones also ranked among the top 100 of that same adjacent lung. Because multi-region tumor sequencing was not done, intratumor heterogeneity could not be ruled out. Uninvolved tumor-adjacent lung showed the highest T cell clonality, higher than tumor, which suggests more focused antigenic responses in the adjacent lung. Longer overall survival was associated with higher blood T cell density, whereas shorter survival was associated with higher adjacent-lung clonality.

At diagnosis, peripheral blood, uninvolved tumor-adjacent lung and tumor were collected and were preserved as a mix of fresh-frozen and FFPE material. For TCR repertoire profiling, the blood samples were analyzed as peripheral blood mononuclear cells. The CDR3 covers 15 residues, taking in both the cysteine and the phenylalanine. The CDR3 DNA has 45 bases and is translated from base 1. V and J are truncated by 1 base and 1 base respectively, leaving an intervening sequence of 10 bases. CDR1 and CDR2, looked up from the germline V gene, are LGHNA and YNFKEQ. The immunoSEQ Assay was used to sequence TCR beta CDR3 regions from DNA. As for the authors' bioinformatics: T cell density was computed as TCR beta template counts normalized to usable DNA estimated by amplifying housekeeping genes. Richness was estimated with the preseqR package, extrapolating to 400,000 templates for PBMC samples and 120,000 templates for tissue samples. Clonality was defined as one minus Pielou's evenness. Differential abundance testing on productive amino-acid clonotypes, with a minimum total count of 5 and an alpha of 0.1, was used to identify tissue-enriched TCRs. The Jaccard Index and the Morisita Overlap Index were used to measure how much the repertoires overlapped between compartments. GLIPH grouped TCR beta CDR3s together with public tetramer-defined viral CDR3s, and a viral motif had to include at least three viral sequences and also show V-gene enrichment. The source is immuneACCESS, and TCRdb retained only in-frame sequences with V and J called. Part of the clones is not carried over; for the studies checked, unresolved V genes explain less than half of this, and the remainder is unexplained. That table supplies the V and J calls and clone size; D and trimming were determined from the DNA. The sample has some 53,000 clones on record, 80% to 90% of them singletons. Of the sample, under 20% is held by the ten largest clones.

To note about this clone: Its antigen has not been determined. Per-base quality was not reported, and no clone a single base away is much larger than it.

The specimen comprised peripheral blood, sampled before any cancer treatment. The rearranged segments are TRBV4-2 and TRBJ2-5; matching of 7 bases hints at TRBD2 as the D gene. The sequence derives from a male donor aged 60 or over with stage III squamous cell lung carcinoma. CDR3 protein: CASSQVGGGQETQYF. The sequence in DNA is TGTGCCAGCAGCCAAGTGGGAGGGGGCCAAGAGACCCAGTACTTC.